Listed below are T cell receptor beta chains from one sample, sequenced in a study of T cell repertoires and HLA-DP antigens. Profiling relied on immunoSEQ multiplex PCR, and the TCRdb table lists in-frame clones only, not all of them. Of about 89,000 clones listed, around nine tenths are singletons. These receptors' antigens are unknown. The sample taken for sequencing was CD4+ T cells from PBMCs. The receptors here all came from a man aged 45-60 years in good health and CMV-seronegative. Each CDR3 is given with its conserved first and last residue. The D gene is left open where the match is weak. Clone size is stated in some rows and not others, as once, few, many or a class when expanded.

abundance: once; j_gene: TRBJ2-2; d_gene: NA; v_gene: TRBV19; CDR3aa: CASSISRNTGELFF; CDR3nt: TGTGCCAGTAGTATATCCAGGAACACCGGGGAGCTGTTTTTT
abundance: NA; j_gene: TRBJ1-3; d_gene: NA; v_gene: TRBV7-2; CDR3aa: CASSRQDRSGNTIYF; CDR3nt: TGTGCCAGCAGCCGGCAAGACCGCTCTGGAAACACCATATATTTT
abundance: NA; j_gene: TRBJ2-7; d_gene: NA; v_gene: TRBV11-2; CDR3aa: CASSLVRGGEQYF; CDR3nt: TGTGCCAGCAGCTTAGTGAGGGGTGGCGAGCAGTACTTC
abundance: NA; j_gene: TRBJ2-5; d_gene: TRBD2; v_gene: TRBV2; CDR3aa: CASKRSGGPEETQYF; CDR3nt: TGTGCCAGCAAAAGGAGCGGGGGGCCGGAAGAGACCCAGTACTTC
abundance: NA; j_gene: TRBJ2-5; d_gene: NA; v_gene: TRBV30; CDR3aa: CAWSVLETQYF; CDR3nt: TGTGCCTGGAGTGTACTTGAGACCCAGTACTTC
abundance: NA; j_gene: TRBJ2-2; d_gene: TRBD1; v_gene: TRBV7-2; CDR3aa: CASRPQGQAGELFF; CDR3nt: TGTGCCAGCAGACCACAAGGACAGGCCGGGGAGCTGTTTTTT
abundance: NA; j_gene: TRBJ2-5; d_gene: TRBD1; v_gene: TRBV29-1; CDR3aa: CSVSGQGVVETQYF; CDR3nt: TGCAGCGTGTCGGGACAGGGGGTTGTGGAGACCCAGTACTTC
abundance: NA; j_gene: TRBJ2-5; d_gene: NA; v_gene: TRBV7-9; CDR3aa: CASRPTRDPRTQYF; CDR3nt: TGTGCCAGCAGACCCACCCGGGACCCCAGGACCCAGTACTTC
abundance: NA; j_gene: TRBJ1-4; d_gene: NA; v_gene: TRBV28; CDR3aa: CASNQGNEKLFF; CDR3nt: TGTGCCAGCAACCAGGGAAATGAAAAACTGTTTTTT
abundance: NA; j_gene: TRBJ2-7; d_gene: TRBD1; v_gene: TRBV7-2; CDR3aa: CASSYAGTGEQYF; CDR3nt: TGTGCCAGCAGCTACGCCGGGACAGGGGAGCAGTACTTC
abundance: NA; j_gene: TRBJ1-1; d_gene: NA; v_gene: TRBV5-1; CDR3aa: CASSLAPDRAFF; CDR3nt: TGCGCCAGCAGCTTGGCCCCCGACCGAGCTTTCTTT
abundance: NA; j_gene: TRBJ1-2; d_gene: NA; v_gene: TRBV7-3; CDR3aa: CASSLKRGTAARLTPF; CDR3nt: TGTGCCAGCAGCTTAAAAAGGGGGACCGCGGCGCGCCTCACCCCTTTC
abundance: once; j_gene: TRBJ2-3; d_gene: NA; v_gene: TRBV5-1; CDR3aa: CASSLTSDTQYF; CDR3nt: TGCGCCAGCAGCTTGACGTCTGATACGCAGTATTTT
abundance: NA; j_gene: TRBJ1-6; d_gene: TRBD1; v_gene: TRBV9; CDR3aa: CASSVRRDRDYNSPLHF; CDR3nt: TGTGCCAGCAGCGTACGCCGGGACAGGGACTATAATTCACCCCTCCACTTT
abundance: NA; j_gene: TRBJ1-5; d_gene: NA; v_gene: TRBV5-5; CDR3aa: CASSLGLDDNQPQHF; CDR3nt: TGTGCCAGCAGCTTGGGGTTGGACGACAATCAGCCCCAGCATTTT
abundance: NA; j_gene: TRBJ2-2; d_gene: TRBD1; v_gene: TRBV6-6; CDR3aa: CASRGQANTGELFF; CDR3nt: TGTGCCAGCAGGGGACAGGCGAACACCGGGGAGCTGTTTTTT
abundance: NA; j_gene: TRBJ1-5; d_gene: NA; v_gene: TRBV7-6; CDR3aa: CASSLGAGQPQHF; CDR3nt: TGTGCCAGCAGCTTAGGAGCGGGGCAGCCCCAGCATTTT
abundance: NA; j_gene: TRBJ2-2; d_gene: NA; v_gene: TRBV13; CDR3aa: CASSASSGGELFF; CDR3nt: TGTGCCAGCAGCGCCTCCTCCGGCGGGGAGCTGTTTTTT
abundance: NA; j_gene: TRBJ1-5; d_gene: TRBD1; v_gene: TRBV7-2; CDR3aa: CASSLDGQGGNQPQHF; CDR3nt: TGTGCCAGCAGCTTAGATGGACAGGGCGGCAATCAGCCCCAGCATTTT
abundance: NA; j_gene: TRBJ2-3; d_gene: TRBD2; v_gene: TRBV7-2; CDR3aa: CASSIQRGDTDTQYF; CDR3nt: TGTGCCAGCAGCATTCAGCGGGGGGACACAGATACGCAGTATTTT
abundance: NA; j_gene: TRBJ2-2; d_gene: NA; v_gene: TRBV28; CDR3aa: CASGGAVFGELFF; CDR3nt: TGTGCCAGCGGAGGGGCCGTTTTCGGGGAGCTGTTTTTT
abundance: NA; j_gene: TRBJ2-1; d_gene: TRBD1; v_gene: TRBV29-1; CDR3aa: CSVGQGRSSYNEQFF; CDR3nt: TGCAGCGTTGGACAGGGACGTAGCTCCTACAATGAGCAGTTCTTC
abundance: NA; j_gene: TRBJ2-3; d_gene: TRBD2; v_gene: TRBV7-9; CDR3aa: CASSFSGRVDTQYF; CDR3nt: TGTGCCAGCAGCTTCTCAGGGAGGGTAGATACGCAGTATTTT
abundance: NA; j_gene: TRBJ1-3; d_gene: TRBD1; v_gene: TRBV9; CDR3aa: CASSVAAVAGGFGNTIYF; CDR3nt: TGTGCCAGCAGCGTAGCTGCAGTGGCAGGGGGCTTTGGAAACACCATATATTTT
abundance: NA; j_gene: TRBJ2-2; d_gene: TRBD2; v_gene: TRBV23-1; CDR3aa: CASSQSASGRGWELFF; CDR3nt: TGCGCCAGCAGTCAATCCGCCAGCGGGAGAGGATGGGAGCTGTTTTTT
abundance: NA; j_gene: TRBJ1-5; d_gene: NA; v_gene: TRBV19; CDR3aa: CASSIRGVQPQHF; CDR3nt: TGTGCCAGTAGTATCCGGGGAGTACAGCCCCAGCATTTT
abundance: NA; j_gene: TRBJ2-7; d_gene: NA; v_gene: TRBV28; CDR3aa: CASSLLQGEQYF; CDR3nt: TGTGCCAGCAGTTTATTACAAGGCGAGCAGTACTTC
abundance: NA; j_gene: TRBJ2-4; d_gene: NA; v_gene: TRBV10-1; CDR3aa: CASSRDQRDIQYF; CDR3nt: TGCGCCAGCAGCCGGGATCAACGGGACATTCAGTACTTC
abundance: NA; j_gene: TRBJ2-3; d_gene: TRBD2; v_gene: TRBV9; CDR3aa: CASSGDRGLAGATDTQYF; CDR3nt: TGTGCCAGCAGCGGCGACAGGGGACTAGCGGGGGCCACAGATACGCAGTATTTT
abundance: NA; j_gene: TRBJ1-2; d_gene: NA; v_gene: TRBV14; CDR3aa: CASSQDTRDYGYTF; CDR3nt: TGTGCCAGCAGCCAAGATACCAGGGACTATGGCTACACCTTC
abundance: NA; j_gene: TRBJ1-5; d_gene: NA; v_gene: TRBV4-1; CDR3aa: CASSISGGSDQPQHF; CDR3nt: TGCGCCAGCAGTATCTCGGGGGGCTCGGATCAGCCCCAGCATTTT
abundance: NA; j_gene: TRBJ1-5; d_gene: NA; v_gene: TRBV28; CDR3aa: CASSWSPVRGRATGNQPQHF; CDR3nt: TGTGCCAGCAGTTGGTCTCCGGTCCGGGGTCGGGCGACTGGCAATCAGCCCCAGCATTTT
abundance: NA; j_gene: TRBJ1-6; d_gene: TRBD1; v_gene: TRBV5-1; CDR3aa: CASSPGTEDYNSPLHF; CDR3nt: TGCGCCAGCAGCCCCGGGACAGAAGATTATAATTCACCCCTCCACTTT
abundance: NA; j_gene: TRBJ1-5; d_gene: NA; v_gene: TRBV18; CDR3aa: CASSPDSGVQPQHF; CDR3nt: TGTGCCAGCTCACCGGACAGTGGGGTTCAGCCCCAGCATTTT
abundance: NA; j_gene: TRBJ1-1; d_gene: NA; v_gene: TRBV5-1; CDR3aa: CASSLQGQTEAFF; CDR3nt: TGCGCCAGCAGCTTGCAGGGTCAGACTGAAGCTTTCTTT
abundance: few; j_gene: TRBJ2-7; d_gene: NA; v_gene: TRBV5-4; CDR3aa: CASTASRKMGEQYF; CDR3nt: TGTGCCAGCACTGCGTCGCGGAAAATGGGCGAGCAGTACTTC
abundance: NA; j_gene: TRBJ1-2; d_gene: NA; v_gene: TRBV7-2; CDR3aa: CASSLAIPGGYTF; CDR3nt: TGTGCCAGCAGCTTAGCCATCCCCGGCGGCTACACCTTC
abundance: NA; j_gene: TRBJ2-7; d_gene: NA; v_gene: TRBV19; CDR3aa: CASSDDYPRYEQYF; CDR3nt: TGTGCCAGTAGTGACGACTACCCGCGCTACGAGCAGTACTTC
abundance: NA; j_gene: TRBJ2-7; d_gene: TRBD1; v_gene: TRBV15; CDR3aa: CATSTAGGREQYF; CDR3nt: TGTGCCACCAGCACCGCAGGGGGTCGCGAGCAGTACTTC
abundance: NA; j_gene: TRBJ2-1; d_gene: NA; v_gene: TRBV7-6; CDR3aa: CASSLSQNNEQFF; CDR3nt: TGTGCCAGCAGCTTATCACAAAACAATGAGCAGTTCTTC
abundance: few; j_gene: TRBJ1-4; d_gene: NA; v_gene: TRBV28; CDR3aa: CASSPTASNEKLFF; CDR3nt: TGTGCCAGCAGTCCGACAGCTAGTAATGAAAAACTGTTTTTT
abundance: NA; j_gene: TRBJ2-1; d_gene: TRBD2; v_gene: TRBV14; CDR3aa: CASSSYGTSGYNEQFF; CDR3nt: TGTGCCAGCAGCAGTTACGGGACTAGCGGTTACAATGAGCAGTTCTTC
abundance: NA; j_gene: TRBJ2-1; d_gene: TRBD2; v_gene: TRBV19; CDR3aa: CASSKGTSGGSSYNEQFF; CDR3nt: TGTGCCAGTAGTAAAGGGACTAGCGGGGGCAGCTCCTACAATGAGCAGTTCTTC
abundance: NA; j_gene: TRBJ2-3; d_gene: TRBD2; v_gene: TRBV5-1; CDR3aa: CASSLGLAGTDTQYF; CDR3nt: TGCGCCAGCAGCTTGGGACTAGCGGGGACAGATACGCAGTATTTT
abundance: NA; j_gene: TRBJ2-7; d_gene: NA; v_gene: TRBV19; CDR3aa: CASSMEPEGEQYF; CDR3nt: TGTGCCAGTAGTATGGAGCCCGAGGGCGAGCAGTACTTC
abundance: few; j_gene: TRBJ2-7; d_gene: NA; v_gene: TRBV29-1; CDR3aa: CSYREAYEQYF; CDR3nt: TGCAGTTACAGGGAAGCCTACGAGCAGTACTTC
abundance: NA; j_gene: TRBJ1-1; d_gene: NA; v_gene: TRBV7-2; CDR3aa: CASSPSRRTIEAFF; CDR3nt: TGTGCCAGCAGCCCGAGTAGGAGAACGATTGAAGCTTTCTTT
abundance: NA; j_gene: TRBJ1-6; d_gene: TRBD1; v_gene: TRBV28; CDR3aa: CASSLTRDSRTLHF; CDR3nt: TGTGCCAGCAGTTTAACCCGGGACAGCAGGACCCTCCACTTT
abundance: NA; j_gene: TRBJ2-7; d_gene: TRBD2; v_gene: TRBV30; CDR3aa: CAWNSGREEQYF; CDR3nt: TGTGCCTGGAATAGCGGGAGGGAGGAGCAGTACTTC
abundance: NA; j_gene: TRBJ2-1; d_gene: NA; v_gene: TRBV5-1; CDR3aa: CASSLGAGRPNEQFF; CDR3nt: TGCGCCAGCAGCTTGGGGGCGGGCCGACCTAATGAGCAGTTCTTC
abundance: NA; j_gene: TRBJ2-7; d_gene: NA; v_gene: TRBV5-8; CDR3aa: CASSLYGTSNGVYEQYF; CDR3nt: TGTGCCAGCAGCTTGTATGGGACATCAAACGGCGTCTACGAGCAGTACTTC
abundance: NA; j_gene: TRBJ2-3; d_gene: TRBD2; v_gene: TRBV6-6; CDR3aa: CASNGGATDTQYF; CDR3nt: TGTGCCAGTAACGGGGGGGCCACAGATACGCAGTATTTT
abundance: NA; j_gene: TRBJ2-2; d_gene: TRBD2; v_gene: TRBV11-3; CDR3aa: CASSPSGGTTGELFF; CDR3nt: TGTGCCAGCAGCCCGAGCGGGGGGACCACCGGGGAGCTGTTTTTT
abundance: NA; j_gene: TRBJ2-3; d_gene: TRBD2; v_gene: TRBV11-2; CDR3aa: CASSPPGRADTQYF; CDR3nt: TGTGCCAGCAGCCCTCCGGGGAGGGCAGATACGCAGTATTTT
abundance: few; j_gene: TRBJ1-2; d_gene: NA; v_gene: TRBV23-1; CDR3aa: CASTLSGHFNYGYTF; CDR3nt: TGCGCCAGCACCCTAAGCGGACACTTCAACTATGGCTACACCTTC
abundance: NA; j_gene: TRBJ2-1; d_gene: TRBD2; v_gene: TRBV14; CDR3aa: CASSQPSGTYNEQFF; CDR3nt: TGTGCCAGCAGCCAACCTAGCGGGACTTACAATGAGCAGTTCTTC
abundance: NA; j_gene: TRBJ1-1; d_gene: NA; v_gene: TRBV30; CDR3aa: CAWSSGTEAFF; CDR3nt: TGTGCCTGGAGTTCAGGGACTGAAGCTTTCTTT